The clone carrying this TCR beta chain was seen a handful of times. Its antigen is as yet unknown. This sample is drawn from a study of T cells after yellow fever vaccination. The study's findings and limits: Peaking faster, on day 5 versus 15, the secondary response was nonetheless weaker.

The CDR3 has 14 residues. V was clipped by 2 bases and J by 6 bases, with 14 bases between them. One entry per CDR3 protein results from TCRdb running MiXCR on the 5' RACE reads. The sample has approximately 580,000 distinct CDR3 sequences, about a sixth seen once. The source material was PBMCs, sampled 5 to 6 days after the first yellow fever vaccination. The source is a man younger than 35 who received the YFV17D yellow fever vaccine. The chain links TRBV12-3 or TRBV12-4 to TRBJ2-7; tentative D call: TRBD2 (6 bases). This CDR3 is CASSLKGLEAEQYF. The CDR3 nucleotides are TGTGCCAGCAGTTTAAAGGGACTGGAGGCCGAGCAGTACTTC.